Listed below are T cell receptor beta chains from one sample, sequenced in a study of Ad26.COV2.S vaccination and SARS-CoV-2 variants. Sequenced by immunoSEQ multiplex PCR; TCRdb stores in-frame clones only, minus some. The table records fewer than 900,000 clones, 80% to 90% of them present only once. Sequences were derived from peripheral blood, sampled in a trial of Ad26.COV2.S vaccine versus placebo. The receptors come from a person aged 18-60 years who received the Ad26.COV2.S COVID-19 vaccine or a placebo. Each CDR3 is given with its conserved first and last residue. Each record gives: J gene, clone size, V gene, D gene, CDR3 protein, CDR3 DNA. D genes are given only for firm matches. Clone size is stated in some rows and not others, as once, few, many or a class when expanded.

>TRBJ1-2|NA|TRBV3-1/TRBV3-2|NA
CASSREGQYSYTF
TGTGCCAGCAGCCGGGAAGGACAGTACAGCTACACCTTC
>TRBJ2-6|NA|TRBV5-4|NA
CASSSTGGSGANVLTF
TGTGCCAGCAGCTCGACAGGTGGGTCCGGGGCCAACGTCCTGACTTTC
>TRBJ2-7|NA|TRBV4-3|NA
CASSQETYSSYEQYF
TGCGCCAGCAGCCAAGAGACCTACTCCTCCTACGAGCAGTACTTC
>TRBJ2-2|NA|TRBV6-1|TRBD1
CASSEPGGNTGELFF
TGTGCCAGCAGTGAACCAGGGGGGAACACCGGGGAGCTGTTTTTT
>TRBJ2-2|NA|TRBV3-1/TRBV3-2|TRBD2
CASSPGLAGDVIGELFF
TGTGCCAGCAGCCCGGGACTAGCGGGAGATGTGATCGGGGAGCTGTTTTTT
>TRBJ2-7|NA|TRBV7-9|NA
CASSADAYEQYF
TGTGCCAGCAGCGCGGACGCCTACGAGCAGTACTTC
>TRBJ1-2|NA|TRBV20-1|NA
CSAPGVRGYTF
TGCAGTGCCCCAGGCGTCCGGGGCTACACCTTC
>TRBJ2-6|NA|TRBV3-1/TRBV3-2|NA
CASSHRAGANVLTF
TGTGCCAGCAGCCACCGAGCTGGGGCCAACGTCCTGACTTTC
>TRBJ2-7|NA|TRBV18|TRBD1
CASSPGQGPDEQYF
TGTGCCAGCTCACCGGGACAGGGACCGGACGAGCAGTACTTC
>TRBJ2-3|NA|TRBV6-1|NA
CASRPQSTDTQYF
TGTGCCAGCAGGCCACAGAGCACAGATACGCAGTATTTT
>TRBJ2-1|NA|TRBV27|NA
CASSFILRYNEQFF
TGTGCCAGCAGTTTCATCCTCCGCTACAATGAGCAGTTCTTC
>TRBJ2-1|NA|TRBV7-9|TRBD2
CASSRSGVYNEQFF
TGTGCCAGCAGCAGGAGCGGGGTTTACAATGAGCAGTTCTTC
>TRBJ1-1|once|TRBV30|NA
CAWRVQMNTEAFF
TGTGCCTGGAGAGTACAAATGAACACTGAAGCTTTCTTT
>TRBJ1-1|NA|TRBV24-1|NA
CATLVTRHPCTEAFF
TGTGCCACCCTCGTGACAAGACACCCCTGCACTGAAGCTTTCTTT
>TRBJ2-7|NA|TRBV30|NA
CAWSLGVTGRNEQYF
TGTGCCTGGAGTCTTGGAGTGACAGGGAGGAACGAGCAGTACTTC
>TRBJ2-7|NA|TRBV15|NA
CATSMSYGTPTYEQYF
TGTGCCACCAGCATGAGCTACGGGACACCTACCTACGAGCAGTACTTC
>TRBJ1-1|NA|TRBV7-9|NA
CASSPDLLFRNTEAFF
TGTGCCAGCAGCCCGGACCTCCTGTTTAGGAACACTGAAGCTTTCTTT
>TRBJ1-5|NA|TRBV6-4|NA
CASSDSENQPQHF
TGTGCCAGCAGTGACTCTGAGAATCAGCCCCAGCATTTT
>TRBJ2-3|NA|TRBV4-3|NA
CASSHGGLGASSTDTQYF
TGCGCCAGCAGCCATGGAGGGCTAGGGGCGTCTAGCACAGATACGCAGTATTTT
>TRBJ2-7|once|TRBV7-9|NA
CASSLSGNSYEQYF
TGTGCCAGCAGCTTATCGGGAAATTCCTACGAGCAGTACTTC
>TRBJ1-2|NA|TRBV12-3/TRBV12-4|TRBD1
CASRRDSRYGYTF
TGTGCCAGCAGGAGGGACAGCAGATATGGCTACACCTTC
>TRBJ2-4|NA|TRBV30|NA
CAWSVRIPTRAKNIQYF
TGTGCCTGGAGTGTACGCATACCAACACGAGCCAAAAACATTCAGTACTTC
>TRBJ2-4|NA|TRBV18|NA
CASSPGDGAKNIQYF
TGTGCCAGCTCACCAGGGGATGGGGCCAAAAACATTCAGTACTTC
>TRBJ2-6|NA|TRBV20-1|NA
CSASFGSGANVLTF
TGCAGTGCTAGTTTTGGCTCTGGGGCCAACGTCCTGACTTTC
>TRBJ1-5|NA|TRBV2|TRBD1
CASRATGDQPQHF
TGTGCCAGCAGGGCGACAGGGGATCAGCCCCAGCATTTT
>TRBJ1-6|NA|TRBV12-3/TRBV12-4|NA
CASSARQESPLHF
TGTGCCAGCAGTGCCCGACAGGAATCACCCCTCCACTTT
>TRBJ1-5|NA|TRBV6-2/TRBV6-3|NA
CASSYTDGGYNQPQHF
TGTGCCAGCAGTTACACTGACGGGGGCTACAATCAGCCCCAGCATTTT
>TRBJ2-7|NA|TRBV4-2|TRBD1
CASSGGQDYEQYF
TGTGCCAGCAGCGGAGGACAGGACTACGAGCAGTACTTC
>TRBJ2-1|NA|TRBV5-4|NA
CASSLYSNNEQFF
TGTGCCAGCAGCTTGTACAGCAACAATGAGCAGTTCTTC
>TRBJ2-2|NA|TRBV4-1|NA
CASSQYTGENTGELFF
TGCGCCAGCAGCCAATACACAGGAGAGAACACCGGGGAGCTGTTTTTT
>TRBJ2-3|NA|TRBV6-5|NA
CASSTGFTQYF
TGTGCCAGCTCCACGGGTTTCACGCAGTATTTT
>TRBJ2-2|NA|TRBV5-4|TRBD2
CASSRTSGRGYTGELFF
TGTGCCAGCAGCCGGACTAGCGGGAGGGGGTACACCGGGGAGCTGTTTTTT
>TRBJ1-1|NA|TRBV5-1|NA
CASSYLHENTEAFF
TGCGCCAGCAGCTACTTACACGAGAACACTGAAGCTTTCTTT
>TRBJ1-4|once|TRBV18|NA
CASSPEGGNEKLFF
TGTGCCAGCTCACCAGAAGGGGGTAATGAAAAACTGTTTTTT
>TRBJ1-4|NA|TRBV20-1|NA
CSASPAQGWFANEKLFF
TGCAGTGCTAGTCCAGCCCAGGGTTGGTTTGCTAATGAAAAACTGTTTTTT
>TRBJ2-5|NA|TRBV4-1|NA
CASSQEALTGVKTQYF
TGCGCCAGCAGCCAAGAGGCGCTGACAGGAGTAAAGACCCAGTACTTC
>TRBJ1-2|NA|TRBV7-9|NA
CASSSEGGRYGYTF
TGTGCCAGCAGCTCCGAGGGGGGTCGCTATGGCTACACCTTC
>TRBJ2-7|NA|TRBV2|TRBD2
CASSETPGALAGGLDYEQYF
TGTGCCAGCAGTGAAACCCCAGGGGCCCTAGCGGGAGGTCTGGACTACGAGCAGTACTTC
>TRBJ1-2|few|TRBV3-1/TRBV3-2|NA
CASSQDATVYGYTF
TGTGCCAGCAGCCAAGATGCGACAGTCTATGGCTACACCTTC
>TRBJ2-7|NA|TRBV10-1|TRBD2
CASSQGGTSGRFYEQYF
TGCGCCAGCAGCCAAGGGGGGACTAGCGGGAGGTTCTACGAGCAGTACTTC
>TRBJ2-3|NA|TRBV5-5|NA
CASSLAGGADTQYF
TGTGCCAGCAGCTTGGCCGGAGGGGCAGATACGCAGTATTTT
>TRBJ2-7|NA|TRBV25-1|TRBD1
CASSTQGVGEQYF
TGTGCCAGCAGCACCCAGGGGGTAGGAGAGCAGTACTTC
>TRBJ2-3|NA|TRBV30|NA
CAWSAQITDTQYF
TGTGCCTGGAGTGCCCAGATCACAGATACGCAGTATTTT
>TRBJ2-2|NA|TRBV3-1/TRBV3-2|NA
CASSQRDFDTGELFF
TGTGCCAGCAGCCAAAGGGACTTCGACACCGGGGAGCTGTTTTTT
>TRBJ2-3|NA|TRBV24-1|NA
CATSRGGTQYF
TGTGCCACCAGCAGGGGAGGTACGCAGTATTTT
>TRBJ1-3|NA|TRBV10-3|NA
CAIRGDSGNTIYF
TGTGCCATCAGAGGAGACTCTGGAAACACCATATATTTT
>TRBJ2-3|NA|TRBV7-2|TRBD2
CASSLGWGLAQDTQYF
TGTGCCAGCAGCTTAGGTTGGGGACTAGCTCAAGATACGCAGTATTTT
>TRBJ1-6|NA|TRBV25-1|NA
CASSETGGSPLHF
TGTGCCAGCAGTGAGACCGGGGGGTCACCCCTCCACTTT
>TRBJ1-5|NA|TRBV4-2|NA
CASSQEESGTALGQPQHF
TGTGCCAGCAGCCAAGAGGAGTCAGGGACCGCATTGGGGCAGCCCCAGCATTTT
>TRBJ2-2|NA|TRBV19|TRBD1
CASSISPPGTGMIGELFF
TGTGCCAGTAGTATTAGCCCCCCCGGGACAGGGATGATCGGGGAGCTGTTTTTT
>TRBJ1-5|NA|TRBV19|NA
CASSIESSPGNQPQHF
TGTGCCAGTAGTATAGAGAGCAGTCCGGGCAATCAGCCCCAGCATTTT
>TRBJ1-1|NA|TRBV12-3/TRBV12-4|NA
CASSSGANTEAFF
TGTGCCAGCAGTTCGGGAGCGAACACTGAAGCTTTCTTT